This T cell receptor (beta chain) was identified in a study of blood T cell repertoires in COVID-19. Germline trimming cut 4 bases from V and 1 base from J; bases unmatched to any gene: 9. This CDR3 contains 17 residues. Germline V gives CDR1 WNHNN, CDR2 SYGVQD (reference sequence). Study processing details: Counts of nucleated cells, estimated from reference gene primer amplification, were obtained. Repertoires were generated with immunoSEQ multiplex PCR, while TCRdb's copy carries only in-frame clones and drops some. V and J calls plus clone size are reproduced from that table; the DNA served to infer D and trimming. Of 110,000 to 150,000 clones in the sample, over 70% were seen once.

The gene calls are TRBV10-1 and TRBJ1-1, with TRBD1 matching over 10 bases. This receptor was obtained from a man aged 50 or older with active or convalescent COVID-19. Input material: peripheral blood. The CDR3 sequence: CASSARQGARGNTEAFF. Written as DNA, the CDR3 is TGCGCCAGCAGTGCCCGACAGGGGGCGCGAGGGAACACTGAAGCTTTCTTT.